This TCR beta chain appears in the sequencing data of a study of T cells after somatic rescue of genetic block. The CDR3 runs 14 residues. In germline, CDR1 is LNHDA, CDR2 SQIVND (reference sequence). V lost 5 bases and J 2 bases, leaving 11 bases between the germline ends. Here immunoSEQ multiplex PCR was the method, and the copy in TCRdb shows in-frame clones only, minus some. This sample has under 15,000 clones; more than 65% occur once, and the top ten carry 20%. The source of this sequence is a boy aged 10-17 years. Sequenced: peripheral blood mononuclear cells (PBMCs). The chain employs TRBV19 and TRBJ2-3; the D is unclear. CDR3 coding DNA: TGTGCCAGTAGTCCCCTTGGGTACACAGATACGCAGTATTTT. Its protein product is CASSPLGYTDTQYF.